The sequence of this T cell receptor beta chain was determined in a study of post-analysis software for immune sequencing data. Whole-study findings and limits: TRBV segments more frequent in patients than in controls numbered a few and included TRBV5-6, TRBV5-1 and TRBV20-1. Among multiple sclerosis patients, normalized Chao1 diversity was significantly below that of controls.

CDR1 is SEHNR, CDR2 FQNEAQ, per germline (reference sequence). The CDR3 sequence is 14 residues long. The V end was cut by 5 bases, the J end by 3 bases, with 14 bases between. Unique-molecular-identifier-tagged TCR beta cDNA libraries were used. Each sample of roughly 1 to 11 million input T cells yielded roughly 500,000 cDNA molecules, so each molecule approximated one T cell. MiXCR, run by TCRdb on the PCR reads, gives a single entry per CDR3 protein. The sample has about 820,000 distinct CDR3 sequences, about 53% seen once. Details on this clonotype: Its cognate antigen is unknown.

Input material: blood. The clonotype originates from a girl between 5 and 17 years old with multiple sclerosis. This rearrangement joins TRBV7-9 to TRBJ2-7; the D gene is possibly TRBD1 (6 bases). The CDR3 sequence is CASSPITGYYEQYF. The CDR3 bases are TGTGCCAGCAGCCCTATCACAGGGTACTACGAGCAGTACTTC.